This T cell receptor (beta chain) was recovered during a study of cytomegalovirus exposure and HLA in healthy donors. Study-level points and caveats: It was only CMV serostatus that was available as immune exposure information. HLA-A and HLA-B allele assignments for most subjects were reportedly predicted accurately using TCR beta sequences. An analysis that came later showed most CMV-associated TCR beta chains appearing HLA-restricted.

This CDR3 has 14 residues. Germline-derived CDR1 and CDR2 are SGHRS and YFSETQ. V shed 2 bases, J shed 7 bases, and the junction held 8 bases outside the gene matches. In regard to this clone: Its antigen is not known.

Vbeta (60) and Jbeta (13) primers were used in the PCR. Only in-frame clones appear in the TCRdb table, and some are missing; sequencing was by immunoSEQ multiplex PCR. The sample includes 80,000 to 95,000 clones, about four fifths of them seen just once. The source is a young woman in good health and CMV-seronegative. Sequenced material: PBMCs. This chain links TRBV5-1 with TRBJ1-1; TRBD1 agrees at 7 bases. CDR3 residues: CASSLQGNGGEAFF. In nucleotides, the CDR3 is TGCGCCAGCAGCTTACAGGGGAATGGGGGTGAAGCTTTCTTT.